Shown below are 13 T cell receptor beta chains from a single sample sequenced in a study of CD8 T cells in Susac syndrome. The RNA input was about 0.45 to 1 ug, and it was reverse transcribed with random hexamers. TCRdb reprocessed the immunoSEQ multiplex PCR reads with MiXCR, giving one entry per CDR3 protein. The table lists 400,000 to 550,000 distinct CDR3 sequences, around 85% of them singletons. The sequenced material came from CD8+ T cells from PBMCs. Receptors were obtained from a human donor with multiple sclerosis.

The rearrangement links TRBV7-8 to TRBJ2-5; tentative D call: TRBD2 (5 bases). Between the trimmed V and J ends, which lost 1 base and 1 base, there was a span of 22 bases. The germline V gene encodes CDR1 SGHVS and CDR2 FQNEAQ. This CDR3 is 19 amino acids long. CDR3 nucleotides: TGTGCCAGCAGCTTAGATGTTAGGACCGGGATTTCGACCCAAGAGACCCAGTACTTC. Residues: CASSLDVRTGISTQETQYF.

The chain couples TRBV6-1 to TRBJ1-1; D perhaps matches TRBD1 (5 bases). Germline V gene data show CDR1 as MNHNS and CDR2 as SASEGT. The CDR3 extends over 19 amino acids. Trimming cost V 6 bases and J 0 bases, with 26 bases left between them. The CDR3, as DNA: TGTGCCAGCAGGCCCGGGGTTGGGTTAGGGACCGCTGTGAACACTGAAGCTTTCTTT. Protein sequence: CASRPGVGLGTAVNTEAFF.

The chain joins TRBV2 to TRBJ2-1; 9 nucleotides agree with TRBD2. The junction had 8 bases not matched to a gene; V was cut back by 2 bases and J by 9 bases. There are 15 residues in the CDR3. CDR1 and CDR2 (germline): SNHLY, FYNNEI. CDR3 amino acids: CASSEKAGGPAEQFF. The CDR3 region has the DNA TGTGCCAGCAGTGAAAAGGCGGGAGGGCCCGCTGAGCAGTTCTTC.

The rearrangement links TRBV6-5 to TRBJ2-5; tentatively, D is TRBD2 (6 bases). The CDR3 is 16 amino acids. Germline CDR1 reads MNHEY; CDR2 reads SVGAGI. V was trimmed by 2 bases and J by 7 bases, leaving 20 bases between them. This chain's CDR3 is CASSYPPGRSKGTQYF. The CDR3 coding sequence is TGTGCCAGCAGTTACCCGCCGGGGAGGAGCAAGGGGACCCAGTACTTC.

The chain joins TRBV5-1 to TRBJ2-3; 10 bases fit TRBD1. With V trimmed by 3 bases and J by 4 bases, 5 bases remained unmatched. CDR3 length: 15 residues. From germline, CDR1 is SGHRS and CDR2 YFSETQ. The CDR3 is CASSSFDRGPDTQYF. The CDR3, as DNA: TGCGCCAGCAGCTCCTTTGACAGGGGGCCAGATACGCAGTATTTT.

The chain links TRBV12-3 or TRBV12-4 to TRBJ2-4; D is possibly TRBD1 (7 bases). The V end lost 2 bases, the J end lost 3 bases, and 14 bases lay between the germline ends. CDR3 size: 16 residues. The DNA for the CDR3 is TGTGCCAGCAGTTTATCTGGCAGGGGGGTCAAAAACATTCAGTACTTC. Its protein is CASSLSGRGVKNIQYF.

The chain combines TRBV29-1 with TRBJ1-1, with unresolved D. Trimming took 6 bases from V and 7 from J, leaving 18 bases between them. Germline CDR1 and CDR2: SQVTM and ANQGSEA. This CDR3 spans 13 amino acids. This CDR3 is CSVASGRQLEAFF. Written as DNA, the CDR3 is TGCAGCGTGGCAAGTGGGCGGCAACTTGAAGCTTTCTTT.

The chain couples TRBV27 to TRBJ2-4; 9 bases agree with TRBD1. Trimming cost V 5 bases and J 8 bases; bases outside gene matches: 4. Looked up from germline, CDR1 is MNHEY and CDR2 is SMNVEV (reference sequence). CDR3 size: 13 residues. CDR3 amino acids: CASSLGQGYIQYF. CDR3 nucleotide sequence: TGTGCCAGCAGTCTGGGACAGGGATACATTCAGTACTTC.

The chain couples TRBV5-1 to TRBJ2-5; D may be TRBD2 (6 bases). Germline loops: CDR1 SGHRS, CDR2 YFSETQ. Deletions cut 3 bases from V and 5 bases from J, with 17 bases between. CDR3 length: 15 residues. The DNA of the CDR3 is TGCGCCAGCAGCTGGGCCGGGAGTTATCAGGAGACCCAGTACTTC. The encoded protein is CASSWAGSYQETQYF.

The V call is TRBV27, the J call TRBJ2-3; tentatively, D is TRBD2 (6 bases). CDR3 size: 16 residues. Trimming removed 3 bases at V and 1 base at J, with 14 bases between. Germline loops: CDR1 MNHEY, CDR2 SMNVEV (reference sequence). This chain's CDR3 is CASSLVSSSGTDTQYF. Written as DNA, the CDR3 is TGTGCCAGCAGTTTGGTGTCGTCTAGCGGCACAGATACGCAGTATTTT.

V gene TRBV12-3 or TRBV12-4 combines with J gene TRBJ1-4, with a tentative D call TRBD1 (6 bases). V was clipped by 5 bases and J by 8 bases, with 15 bases between them. This CDR3 has 14 residues. This chain's CDR3 is CASSIQGSGEKLFF. The CDR3 region has the DNA TGTGCCAGCAGTATACAGGGAAGCGGGGAAAAACTGTTTTTT.

V is TRBV28 and J is TRBJ2-5, with 7 bases aligning to TRBD2. With V trimmed by 4 bases and J by 5 bases, 7 bases remained unmatched. Per the germline V gene, CDR1 is MDHEN and CDR2 is SYDVKM. The CDR3 is 14 residues long. The CDR3 nucleotides read TGTGCCAGCAGTTCGACTAGCCATGGGGAGACCCAGTACTTC. It codes for CASSSTSHGETQYF.

With respect to this clonotype: A junction end diverges from the germline sequence, so it may reflect a read error. CDR3: CASSWGTGGYNEQSF. Here the CDR3 DNA reads TGTGCCAGCAGTTGGGGGACAGGGGGCTACAATGAGCAGTCCTTC. The rearrangement uses TRBV11-2 and TRBJ2-1; 12 nucleotides line up with TRBD1. Per the germline V gene, CDR1 is SGHAT and CDR2 is FQNNGV. The CDR3 runs 15 residues. Full variable domain (rest looked up from reference TRBV11-2 and TRBJ2-1): EAGVAQSPRYKIIEKRQSVAFWCNPISGHATLYWYQQILGQGPKLLIQFQNNGVVDDSQLPKDRFSAERLKGVDSTLKIQPAKLEDSAVYLCASSWGTGGYNEQSFGPGTRLTVL.